One and the same sample provided the 2 T cell receptor beta chains below, sequenced in a study of shared clonotypes between healthy human individuals. The protocol was immunoSEQ multiplex PCR, while the TCRdb copy is restricted to in-frame clones and leaves out a portion. Seen here are 500,000 to 650,000 clones, about 80% observed once, and the top ten hold 9.5% to 15%. Sequencing was carried out using PBMCs. These receptors originate from a woman between 40 and 55 years old in good health. Some clones in this sample may be carry-over from other donors' samples.

This chain uses TRBV7-2 with TRBJ2-1; 7 nucleotides agree with TRBD1. Per the germline V gene, CDR1 is SGHTA and CDR2 is FQGNSA. Losses at the gene ends were 4 bases for V and 6 bases for J; bases not matched to a gene: 3. The CDR3 is made up of 13 amino acids. Here the CDR3 DNA reads TGTGCCAGCAGCTCCGACAGGGTCAATGAGCAGTTCTTC. The encoded protein is CASSSDRVNEQFF.

The chain joins TRBV15 to TRBJ2-7, with TRBD1 matching 7 bases. Germline-derived CDR1 and CDR2 are LNHNV and YYDKDF (reference sequence). V gave up 5 bases and J gave up 7 bases; unmatched junction bases: 14. The CDR3 contains 15 residues. CDR3 coding DNA: TGTGCCACCAGCGAAGGGGGCACAAGACGATGGGAGCAGTACTTC. It is translated as CATSEGGTRRWEQYF.